These 18 T cell receptor beta chains were sequenced from one sample in a study of breast tumors, draining lymph nodes, adjacent tissues. TCRdb itself ran the multiplex PCR reads through MiXCR, one entry per CDR3 protein. The sample includes under 250,000 distinct CDR3 sequences, about 30% seen only once; the top ten take about 1.4%. Breast cancer patients provided tissue from their axillary draining lymph nodes. The sample taken for sequencing was axillary lymph node tissue. Receptor source: a female donor with breast cancer. Some clones in this sample may be carry-over from other donors' samples.

V and J are TRBV18 and TRBJ1-4; 9 positions match TRBD1. V lost 0 bases, J lost 5 bases, and 4 bases stayed unmatched. Germline CDR1 is KGHSH and CDR2 is LQKENI. The CDR3 loop spans 16 amino acids. In DNA, the CDR3 is TGTGCCAGCTCACCACCGTCGGGACAGGGAAATGAAAAACTGTTTTTT. Its protein product is CASSPPSGQGNEKLFF.

The chain has TRBV7-9 and TRBJ2-7; D might be TRBD2 (6 bases). CDR1 SEHNR and CDR2 FQNEAQ come from the germline V gene (reference sequence). The V end lost 8 bases, the J end lost 0 bases, and 17 bases lay between the germline ends. The CDR3 has 15 amino acids. The CDR3 here is CASSPGRGSSYEQYF. The CDR3 nucleotides read TGTGCCAGCTCACCCGGACGGGGGAGCTCCTACGAGCAGTACTTC.

The CDR3, as DNA: TGTGCCAGCAGTTTACTACAGGGGTCGAGCTGGCAGTACTTC. It is translated as CASSLLQGSSWQYF. V is TRBV28 and J is TRBJ2-7, with 7 positions matching TRBD1. From germline, CDR1 is MDHEN and CDR2 SYDVKM. Trimming cost V 2 bases and J 9 bases; bases outside gene matches: 10. The CDR3 contains 14 residues.

This clonotype was detected many times. This may arise from a read error, as a much more abundant clone is one base away. This chain links TRBV7-8 with TRBJ1-2; D call uncertain. CDR3 length: 15 residues. The germline V gene has CDR1 SGHVS and CDR2 FQNEAQ. CDR3 nucleotide sequence: TGTGCCAGCAGCTACCTCGGAGCAGGTAGCTATGGCTACCCCTTC. It yields the protein CASSYLGAGSYGYPF. The entire variable domain, with the rest obtained from reference TRBV7-8 and TRBJ1-2, is as follows: GAGVSQSPRYKVAKRGQDVALRCDPISGHVSLFWYQQALGQGPEFLTYFQNEAQLDKSGLPSDRFFAERPEGSVSTLKIQRTQQEDSAVYLCASSYLGAGSYGYPFGSGTRLTVV.

There are many counts of this clonotype. V is TRBV4-2 and J is TRBJ2-5; D might be TRBD2 (5 bases). The V gene lost 0 bases and the J gene lost 8 bases, with 7 bases spanning the gap. The germline V gene has CDR1 LGHNA and CDR2 YNFKEQ. CDR3 length: 12 amino acids. The CDR3 coding sequence is TGTGCCAGCAGCCAAGACGGAGGTACCCAGTACTTC. Translation gives CASSQDGGTQYF.

This clonotype was seen repeatedly, ten times or more. This chain uses TRBV2 with TRBJ1-1, with TRBD1 matching 7 bases. Unmatched junction bases numbered 6, after V lost 10 bases and J lost 1 base. CDR1 and CDR2 from the germline V gene are SNHLY and FYNNEI. The CDR3 has 13 residues. CDR3 loop: CATTGQRNTEAFF. DNA of the CDR3: TGTGCCACAACGGGACAGCGGAACACTGAAGCTTTCTTT.

The CDR3 region is CASSLPSGRRTGELFF. In nucleotides, the CDR3 is TGCGCCAGCAGCTTGCCTAGCGGGAGAAGAACCGGGGAGCTGTTTTTT. This chain joins TRBV5-1 and TRBJ2-2, with 10 bases that match TRBD2. V was clipped by 1 base and J by 5 bases; unmatched bases: 5. Germline CDR1 SGHRS, CDR2 YFSETQ. The length of the CDR3 is 16 residues.

This clonotype was detected many times. This chain links TRBV12-3 or TRBV12-4 with TRBJ2-1; 12 bases agree with TRBD2. With V trimmed by 5 bases and J by 6 bases, 5 bases remained unmatched. CDR3 length: 15 residues. The DNA of the CDR3 is TGTGCCAGCAGTCCGACTAGCGGGAGTAGCAATGAGCAGTTCTTC. Translating gives CASSPTSGSSNEQFF.

This clonotype was observed a few times. The V gene is TRBV20-1, the J gene TRBJ2-1; either TRBD1 or TRBD2 may fit D (7 bases each). Trimming pared 6 bases from V and 7 bases from J, leaving 22 bases between. In germline, CDR1 is DFQATT, CDR2 SNEGSKA (reference sequence). The CDR3 loop spans 15 amino acids. The CDR3 bases are TGCAGTGCCCAGGGGGGAGGGCAATTGACAAATGAGCAGTTCTTC. Translated, it gives CSAQGGGQLTNEQFF.

The chain links TRBV12-5 to TRBJ2-5, with a tentative D call TRBD2 (6 bases). The CDR3 covers 14 residues. Trimming left V 3 bases short and J 1 base short, with 9 bases between. The germline CDR1 and CDR2 sequences are LGHNT and FRNRAP. The CDR3 DNA is TGTGCTAGTGGTTTTGGCGGGACCCAAGAGACCCAGTACTTC. This codes for CASGFGGTQETQYF.

The gene calls are TRBV11-3 and TRBJ2-7; 13 bases line up with TRBD2. The CDR3 contains 17 residues. CDR1 SGHNT and CDR2 YENEEA come from the germline V gene. J gave up 2 bases and V 0 bases, and 4 bases lay outside the gene matches. CDR3 in amino acids: CASSLEGLAGAPYEQYF. The CDR3, as DNA: TGTGCCAGCAGCTTAGAAGGACTAGCGGGAGCCCCCTACGAGCAGTACTTC.

This clonotype was detected ten times or more. This chain links TRBV4-1 with TRBJ2-1; the D is unclear. Germline V gene sequence: CDR1 MGHRA, CDR2 YSYEKL. V lost 2 bases to trimming and J lost 8 bases, with 10 bases between them. The CDR3 has 13 amino acids. CDR3 region: CASSQLPRDEQFF. CDR3 coding DNA: TGCGCCAGCAGCCAACTCCCTAGGGATGAGCAGTTCTTC.

This clonotype was seen ten or more times. The gene calls are TRBV6-5 and TRBJ2-3, with D perhaps matching TRBD1 (5 bases). Deletions cut 7 bases from V and 5 bases from J, with 22 bases between. The germline V gene encodes CDR1 MNHEY and CDR2 SVGAGI. The CDR3 is 16 amino acids. The CDR3 DNA follows: TGTGCCAGCACCCATACGTACACAGGTCTTTTAGATACGCAGTATTTT. Translation: CASTHTYTGLLDTQYF.

On this clonotype: Given a much more abundant clone one base away, this may be a read error. V and J are TRBV13 and TRBJ1-3; 8 nucleotides match TRBD1. From germline, CDR1 is PRHDT and CDR2 FYEKMQ (reference sequence). J lost 6 bases, V lost 3 bases, and 13 bases had no gene match. The CDR3 is 17 amino acids. CDR3 coding DNA: TGTGCCAGCAGCTTTTTAATCCTGGGACAGGCTGAAAACACCATATATTTT. Protein product: CASSFLILGQAENTIYF.

Of note for this clonotype: One end of the junction fails to match germline, which may point to a read error. The CDR3 loop reads CTSSLGGLSEQYF. In DNA, the CDR3 is TGTACCAGCAGCTTAGGAGGCCTCTCCGAGCAGTACTTC. The V and J genes are TRBV11-2 and TRBJ2-7, with D tentatively TRBD2 (5 bases). CDR1 SGHAT and CDR2 FQNNGV come from the germline V gene. The CDR3 is made up of 13 amino acids. The variable domain in full, with the rest retrieved from reference TRBV11-2 and TRBJ2-7, is EAGVAQSPRYKIIEKRQSVAFWCNPISGHATLYWYQQILGQGPKLLIQFQNNGVVDDSQLPKDRFSAERLKGVDSTLKIQPAKLEDSAVYLCTSSLGGLSEQYFGPGTRLTVT.

With respect to this clonotype: The conserved final phenylalanine or tryptophan is absent from the CDR3, which likely points to a read error. Because the CDR3's place on the DNA is in doubt, the DNA is left out and the CDR3 is given as listed by TCRdb. The chain is built from TRBV19 and TRBJ2-5; the D call in the table, TRBD1, was not verified against the DNA. Germline CDR1 is LNHDA and CDR2 is SQIVND (reference sequence). The CDR3 contains 8 residues when both ends are counted. CDR3 residues: CASSRTGS.

The V call is TRBV7-9, the J call TRBJ2-2; perhaps TRBD2 as D (5 bases). V was pared by 5 bases and J by 2 bases, with 9 bases between. Germline CDR1 and CDR2: SEHNR and FQNEAQ (reference sequence). The CDR3 has 14 residues. The CDR3 sequence is CASSTGINTGELFF. The CDR3 DNA sequence: TGTGCCAGCAGCACCGGGATTAACACCGGGGAGCTGTTTTTT.

This clonotype was observed at least ten times. This sequence joins TRBV11-1 and TRBJ2-1; D remains ambiguous. Trimming pared 3 bases from V and 3 bases from J, leaving 9 bases between. CDR3 length: 14 residues. The germline gives CDR1 SGHAT, CDR2 FQDESV (reference sequence). The CDR3 protein is CASSFSNSYNEQFF. The DNA of the CDR3 is TGTGCCAGCAGCTTTTCCAACAGCTACAATGAGCAGTTCTTC.